This TCR beta chain was recorded in a study of siplizumab effects on memory and regulatory T cells. Comments on this clone: No antigen is known for it.

This CDR3 spans 12 amino acids. The germline V gene encodes CDR1 GTSNPN and CDR2 SVGIG (reference sequence). The V and J ends lost 1 base and 5 bases respectively, with 6 bases between them. Here immunoSEQ multiplex PCR was the method, and the copy in TCRdb shows in-frame clones only, minus some. Here the sample spans tens of thousands of clones, just over 95% being singletons. Study-level findings and limits: Poor capture below about 10^-5 frequency left most alloreactive clones unmapped to unstimulated subsets.

This receptor was identified in a human donor in good health. This chain connects TRBV30 to TRBJ1-5, with a tentative D call TRBD1 (5 bases). Sequencing input: naive CD8+ T cells sorted from blood. For the CDR3, the DNA is TGTGCCTGGAGTGGGGGGTATCAGCCCCAGCATTTT. It is translated as CAWSGGYQPQHF.